The present TCR beta chain was sequenced within a study of cytomegalovirus exposure and HLA in healthy donors. For the study at large: The Caucasian-associated ancestry cluster held roughly 81% of 398 genotyped donors.

Concerning this clone: Antigen: not known.

Study-wide results and limits: CMV antigen specificity was confirmed in vitro for three CMV-associated chains. After further analysis at a later stage, 16,951 TCR beta sequences were associated with HLA alleles at 0.05 false discovery rate. A link between a missense DCLRE1C variant and TCR beta V- and J-gene trimming emerged from a later analysis.

The study ran its PCR with 60 Vbeta and 13 Jbeta primers. Using immunoSEQ multiplex PCR, the repertoire was profiled, and TCRdb retains in-frame clones only, with some absent. The sample contains about 190,000 clones, roughly three quarters of which appear only once. The CDR3 covers 16 residues. CDR1 and CDR2 from the germline V gene are SGHTA and FQGTGA. Between the trimmed V and J ends, which lost 2 bases and 0 bases, there was a span of 11 bases. The chain combines TRBV7-3 with TRBJ1-5; D gene unclear. Input material: PBMCs. The receptor was derived from a young woman in good health and CMV-seronegative. Written as DNA, the CDR3 is TGTGCCAGCAGCTTACCCTGGTACAGTAGCAATCAGCCCCAGCATTTT. Its translation: CASSLPWYSSNQPQHF.